The clone carrying this TCR beta chain has ten or more counts. Specified time point: healthy volunteer bleed at 6 weeks. Before extraction, the whole blood was not fractionated, and total RNA was taken from it. The data belong to a study of human T cells and chemical hapten exposure. Study details: There were per-sample TCR yield variations, arising mainly from small pooled library volume differences.

Individual cDNA molecules in this library carried unique molecular identifiers. Under the authors' procedure: A typical sample had some 96,000 TCRs, with roughly 20,000 to 700,000 overall. TCRdb passed the RACE reads through MiXCR, listing each CDR3 protein once. TCRdb, not the authors, supplied the V and J calls. This table holds some 65,000 distinct CDR3 sequences, approximately 6.1% found once. V was cut by 1 base and J by 3 bases, with 10 bases left in between. The CDR3 sequence is 14 residues long. Sequencing was done on a sample of whole blood. This TCR came from a female donor in good health. Some clones in this sample may be carry-over from other donors' samples. V is TRBV12-3 or TRBV12-4 and J is TRBJ2-7; D remains unclear. CDR3 in amino acids: CASSLGATVYEQYF. In DNA form, the CDR3 reads TGTGCCAGCAGTTTAGGGGCCACCGTCTACGAGCAGTACTTC.